This T cell receptor beta chain was captured in a study of blood T cell repertoires in COVID-19. Germline CDR1 reads SGHRS; CDR2 reads YFSETQ. The CDR3 has 15 residues. After removal of 0 bases from V and 2 bases from J, the junction contained 3 bases not matched to a gene. Repertoires were generated with immunoSEQ multiplex PCR, while TCRdb's copy carries only in-frame clones and drops some. Of 38,000 or so clones in the sample, 75% to 90% were seen once. Specimen: peripheral blood. The clonotype comes from a human donor in a cohort sampled during active or convalescent COVID-19. The donor label of this sample is uncertain. V and J are TRBV5-1 and TRBJ2-3; TRBD2 aligns across 7 bases. The CDR3 loop is CASSLAGLLTDTQYF. The DNA of the CDR3 is TGCGCCAGCAGCTTGGCGGGACTACTCACAGATACGCAGTATTTT.